This T cell receptor beta chain was sequenced in a study of cytomegalovirus exposure and HLA in healthy donors. The PCR was carried out with 60 Vbeta primers and 13 Jbeta primers. Using immunoSEQ multiplex PCR, the repertoire was profiled, and TCRdb retains in-frame clones only, with some absent. The table records 150,000 to 200,000 clones, about 76% of them present only once. In its sample, this clone was seen a few times. The source material was PBMCs. The receptor was derived from a woman between 18 and 29 years old in good health and CMV-seropositive.

CDR3 residues: CASRSTDRGGYGYTF. For the CDR3, the DNA is TGTGCCAGCCGCTCCACAGACAGGGGTGGCTATGGCTACACCTTC. This sequence joins TRBV6-5 and TRBJ1-2; 8 bases are a match to TRBD1. Trimming cost V 8 bases and J 4 bases; bases outside gene matches: 12. The CDR3 is 15 amino acids. Germline assignment: CDR1 MNHEY and CDR2 SVGAGI.